This is a list of T cell receptor beta chains from one sample in a study of T cell repertoires in cytomegalovirus infection. TCRdb recomputed calls from the reads with MiXCR, one row per CDR3 protein. The sample comprises roughly 280,000 distinct CDR3 sequences, about 13% of which are singletons, and roughly 9.7% rests with the top ten. The specimen was PBMCs. The receptors originated from a human donor in good health (CMV status not recorded). Some clones in this sample may be carry-over from other donors' samples. The CDR3 runs from the conserved cysteine through the conserved F or W. The D gene is left open where the match is weak. A clone size is listed for some rows: how often the clone was seen (once, few, many), or a class if it is expanded.

J gene: TRBJ1-1; clone size: many; D gene: NA; V gene: TRBV7-9; CDR3 protein: CASSLPGSEAFF; CDR3 DNA: TGTGCCAGCAGCCTCCCGGGTTCTGAAGCTTTCTTT
J gene: TRBJ1-5; clone size: many; D gene: NA; V gene: TRBV12-3/TRBV12-4; CDR3 protein: CASGQDPNQPQHF; CDR3 DNA: TGTGCCAGTGGGCAGGACCCCAATCAGCCCCAGCATTTT
J gene: TRBJ2-3; clone size: NA; D gene: NA; V gene: TRBV20-1; CDR3 protein: CSARVSALSTDTQYF; CDR3 DNA: TGCAGTGCTAGAGTATCTGCGCTCAGCACAGATACGCAGTATTTT
J gene: TRBJ1-2; clone size: NA; D gene: NA; V gene: TRBV4-1; CDR3 protein: CASSQGSLLPYTF; CDR3 DNA: TGCGCCAGCAGCCAAGGCTCTCTCCTTCCCTACACCTTC
J gene: TRBJ2-1; clone size: NA; D gene: NA; V gene: TRBV19; CDR3 protein: CASSQSGSYNEQFF; CDR3 DNA: TGTGCCAGTAGTCAGTCAGGCTCCTACAATGAGCAGTTCTTC
J gene: TRBJ2-4; clone size: few; D gene: NA; V gene: TRBV19; CDR3 protein: CASTPRGALGRIQYF; CDR3 DNA: TGTGCCAGTACACCACGGGGGGCCCTGGGTCGCATTCAGTACTTC
J gene: TRBJ1-2; clone size: many; D gene: NA; V gene: TRBV11-2; CDR3 protein: CASSGGGFEGYTF; CDR3 DNA: TGTGCCAGCAGCGGGGGAGGATTTGAAGGCTACACCTTC
J gene: TRBJ2-3; clone size: few; D gene: NA; V gene: TRBV2; CDR3 protein: CASRGGLNTDTQYF; CDR3 DNA: TGTGCCAGCCGAGGGGGACTCAACACAGATACGCAGTATTTT
J gene: TRBJ1-5; clone size: NA; D gene: NA; V gene: TRBV4-1; CDR3 protein: CASSQDPIQPQHF; CDR3 DNA: TGCGCCAGCAGCCAAGATCCGATTCAGCCCCAGCATTTT
J gene: TRBJ2-7; clone size: few; D gene: NA; V gene: TRBV20-1; CDR3 protein: CSAMGGTTSYEQYF; CDR3 DNA: TGCAGTGCTATGGGGGGCACTACCTCCTACGAGCAGTACTTC
J gene: TRBJ1-1; clone size: many; D gene: TRBD1; V gene: TRBV7-9; CDR3 protein: CADTLTGAGDTEAFF; CDR3 DNA: TGTGCAGATACTTTGACAGGGGCAGGGGACACTGAAGCTTTCTTT
J gene: TRBJ2-2; clone size: many; D gene: NA; V gene: TRBV29-1; CDR3 protein: CSVVSENTGELFF; CDR3 DNA: TGCAGCGTTGTGTCAGAGAACACCGGGGAGCTGTTTTTT
J gene: TRBJ1-2; clone size: few; D gene: NA; V gene: TRBV20-1; CDR3 protein: CSARSQSQAFGYTF; CDR3 DNA: TGCAGTGCTAGATCTCAGTCTCAGGCTTTTGGCTACACCTTC
J gene: TRBJ2-3; clone size: few; D gene: NA; V gene: TRBV6-4; CDR3 protein: CASSERYTDTQYF; CDR3 DNA: TGTGCCAGCAGTGAACGTTACACAGATACGCAGTATTTT
J gene: TRBJ1-1; clone size: few; D gene: NA; V gene: TRBV15; CDR3 protein: CATSRLERTEAFF; CDR3 DNA: TGTGCCACCAGCAGACTCGAACGAACTGAAGCTTTCTTT
J gene: TRBJ2-3; clone size: many; D gene: NA; V gene: TRBV28; CDR3 protein: CASSPRDTQYF; CDR3 DNA: TGTGCCAGCAGCCCTAGGGATACGCAGTATTTT
J gene: TRBJ2-7; clone size: many; D gene: NA; V gene: TRBV6-5; CDR3 protein: CASSYTGRGYEQYF; CDR3 DNA: TGTGCCAGCAGTTACACAGGACGGGGGTACGAGCAGTACTTC
J gene: TRBJ2-7; clone size: many; D gene: NA; V gene: TRBV7-2; CDR3 protein: CASSPASEQYF; CDR3 DNA: TGTGCCAGCAGCCCCGCGAGCGAGCAGTACTTC
J gene: TRBJ2-1; clone size: NA; D gene: NA; V gene: TRBV6-5; CDR3 protein: CASSYRYGSDEQFF; CDR3 DNA: TGTGCCAGCAGTTATAGGTATGGGTCCGATGAGCAGTTCTTC
J gene: TRBJ2-2; clone size: many; D gene: TRBD1; V gene: TRBV7-2; CDR3 protein: CASSLGQGSTGELFF; CDR3 DNA: TGTGCCAGCAGCCTTGGACAGGGTAGCACCGGGGAGCTGTTTTTT
J gene: TRBJ1-5; clone size: many; D gene: NA; V gene: TRBV7-2; CDR3 protein: CASSPGARAAWGNQPQHF; CDR3 DNA: TGTGCCAGCAGCCCAGGAGCTAGGGCAGCTTGGGGCAATCAGCCCCAGCATTTT
J gene: TRBJ2-1; clone size: few; D gene: NA; V gene: TRBV15; CDR3 protein: CATSRDRLLYNEQFF; CDR3 DNA: TGTGCCACCAGCAGAGATCGGCTCCTCTACAATGAGCAGTTCTTC
J gene: TRBJ1-1; clone size: NA; D gene: TRBD1; V gene: TRBV6-2/TRBV6-3; CDR3 protein: CASSRPPGTVNTEAFF; CDR3 DNA: TGTGCCAGCAGCCGACCACCCGGGACAGTGAACACTGAAGCTTTCTTT
J gene: TRBJ2-7; clone size: few; D gene: NA; V gene: TRBV7-9; CDR3 protein: CASSHSDYEQYF; CDR3 DNA: TGTGCCAGCAGTCACAGCGACTACGAGCAGTACTTC
J gene: TRBJ2-7; clone size: many; D gene: TRBD2; V gene: TRBV20-1; CDR3 protein: CSARRLAATYEQYF; CDR3 DNA: TGCAGTGCTAGAAGACTAGCCGCGACCTACGAGCAGTACTTC
J gene: TRBJ2-2; clone size: NA; D gene: NA; V gene: TRBV28; CDR3 protein: CASSSGTGELFF; CDR3 DNA: TGTGCCAGCAGTTCCGGGACAGGGGAGCTGTTTTTT
J gene: TRBJ1-6; clone size: many; D gene: NA; V gene: TRBV18; CDR3 protein: CASSPPGINSPLHF; CDR3 DNA: TGTGCCAGCTCACCACCAGGAATAAATTCACCCCTCCACTTT
J gene: TRBJ2-1; clone size: few; D gene: TRBD2; V gene: TRBV7-8; CDR3 protein: CASSFFGASGSGNEQFF; CDR3 DNA: TGTGCCAGCAGCTTCTTCGGGGCTAGCGGGAGTGGTAATGAGCAGTTCTTC
J gene: TRBJ2-7; clone size: NA; D gene: NA; V gene: TRBV20-1; CDR3 protein: CSVYQAPYEQYF; CDR3 DNA: TGCAGTGTCTATCAGGCCCCCTACGAGCAGTACTTC
J gene: TRBJ2-1; clone size: NA; D gene: NA; V gene: TRBV20-1; CDR3 protein: CSADRDPTYNEQFF; CDR3 DNA: TGCAGTGCCGACCGGGACCCAACCTACAATGAGCAGTTCTTC
J gene: TRBJ2-3; clone size: NA; D gene: TRBD1; V gene: TRBV4-2; CDR3 protein: CASSQVPGQGADTQYF; CDR3 DNA: TGTGCCAGCAGCCAGGTTCCGGGACAGGGGGCAGATACGCAGTATTTT
J gene: TRBJ2-3; clone size: NA; D gene: NA; V gene: TRBV15; CDR3 protein: CATSRDQDSTDTQYF; CDR3 DNA: TGTGCCACCAGCAGAGATCAGGATAGCACAGATACGCAGTATTTT
J gene: TRBJ2-7; clone size: NA; D gene: TRBD1; V gene: TRBV4-1; CDR3 protein: CASSQDSGQGSSYEQYF; CDR3 DNA: TGCGCCAGCAGCCAAGATTCGGGACAGGGGAGCTCCTACGAGCAGTACTTC
J gene: TRBJ2-7; clone size: once; D gene: TRBD1; V gene: TRBV28; CDR3 protein: CATSSPGQGLLYEQYF; CDR3 DNA: TGTGCCACCAGTTCCCCGGGACAGGGGCTTCTCTACGAGCAGTACTTC
J gene: TRBJ1-1; clone size: few; D gene: NA; V gene: TRBV20-1; CDR3 protein: CSASLQFEAFF; CDR3 DNA: TGCAGTGCTAGCCTCCAATTTGAAGCTTTCTTT
J gene: TRBJ2-1; clone size: few; D gene: NA; V gene: TRBV18; CDR3 protein: CASSLRQQDNEQFF; CDR3 DNA: TGTGCCAGCTCACTAAGACAACAGGACAATGAGCAGTTCTTC
J gene: TRBJ1-5; clone size: many; D gene: NA; V gene: TRBV5-5; CDR3 protein: CASSPEGTPLYSNQPQHF; CDR3 DNA: TGTGCCAGCAGCCCCGAAGGCACCCCTCTTTATAGCAATCAGCCCCAGCATTTT
J gene: TRBJ1-1; clone size: few; D gene: TRBD1; V gene: TRBV2; CDR3 protein: CARYRGIDTEAFF; CDR3 DNA: TGTGCCAGGTACAGGGGGATCGACACTGAAGCTTTCTTT
J gene: TRBJ1-4; clone size: few; D gene: TRBD1; V gene: TRBV6-2/TRBV6-3; CDR3 protein: CASSYRPGTGEKIDATNEKLFF; CDR3 DNA: TGTGCCAGCAGTTACCGACCCGGGACAGGGGAGAAAATTGACGCAACTAATGAAAAACTGTTTTTT
J gene: TRBJ2-5; clone size: many; D gene: NA; V gene: TRBV7-2; CDR3 protein: CASSSSREETQYF; CDR3 DNA: TGTGCCAGCAGCTCCTCCCGTGAAGAGACCCAGTACTTC
J gene: TRBJ2-5; clone size: NA; D gene: NA; V gene: TRBV5-1; CDR3 protein: CASTREAGGYETQYF; CDR3 DNA: TGCGCCAGCACCCGTGAGGCAGGAGGATATGAGACCCAGTACTTC
J gene: TRBJ2-5; clone size: few; D gene: TRBD1; V gene: TRBV9; CDR3 protein: CASSRPGGQETQYF; CDR3 DNA: TGTGCCAGCAGCCGTCCAGGGGGACAAGAGACCCAGTACTTC
J gene: TRBJ2-2; clone size: many; D gene: NA; V gene: TRBV19; CDR3 protein: CASSSSGTAGELFF; CDR3 DNA: TGTGCCAGTAGTTCCTCGGGGACCGCCGGGGAGCTGTTTTTT
J gene: TRBJ2-1; clone size: many; D gene: TRBD2; V gene: TRBV7-2; CDR3 protein: CASSSRGAGGNNEQFF; CDR3 DNA: TGTGCCAGCAGCTCCCGGGGGGCGGGAGGGAACAATGAGCAGTTCTTC
J gene: TRBJ1-1; clone size: few; D gene: TRBD1; V gene: TRBV18; CDR3 protein: CASSLYTGEGAEAFF; CDR3 DNA: TGTGCCAGCTCACTCTACACAGGGGAAGGGGCTGAAGCTTTCTTT
J gene: TRBJ2-3; clone size: few; D gene: TRBD2; V gene: TRBV20-1; CDR3 protein: CSAIAGDTQYF; CDR3 DNA: TGCAGTGCTATAGCGGGAGATACGCAGTATTTT
J gene: TRBJ2-2; clone size: many; D gene: NA; V gene: TRBV7-3; CDR3 protein: CASSLIAQTNTGELFF; CDR3 DNA: TGTGCCAGCAGCTTAATCGCGCAAACGAACACCGGGGAGCTGTTTTTT
J gene: TRBJ2-5; clone size: many; D gene: TRBD2; V gene: TRBV2; CDR3 protein: CASSVERGGYQETQYF; CDR3 DNA: TGTGCCAGCAGTGTCGAGCGGGGGGGGTACCAAGAGACCCAGTACTTC
J gene: TRBJ2-1; clone size: NA; D gene: NA; V gene: TRBV19; CDR3 protein: CASSIPGLEGNEQFF; CDR3 DNA: TGTGCCAGTAGTATACCGGGACTTGAAGGGAATGAGCAGTTCTTC
J gene: TRBJ1-2; clone size: few; D gene: TRBD1; V gene: TRBV10-3; CDR3 protein: CAISLRGQGNYGYTF; CDR3 DNA: TGTGCCATCAGCCTCCGGGGACAGGGGAACTATGGCTACACCTTC
J gene: TRBJ1-4; clone size: many; D gene: NA; V gene: TRBV12-3/TRBV12-4; CDR3 protein: CASSPGGTNEKLFF; CDR3 DNA: TGTGCCAGCAGTCCTGGAGGAACTAATGAAAAACTGTTTTTT
J gene: TRBJ2-1; clone size: few; D gene: TRBD2; V gene: TRBV6-2/TRBV6-3; CDR3 protein: CASSYSPGLAFDEQFF; CDR3 DNA: TGTGCCAGCAGTTACTCGCCTGGACTAGCGTTCGATGAGCAGTTCTTC
J gene: TRBJ2-5; clone size: few; D gene: NA; V gene: TRBV18; CDR3 protein: CASSPVEETQYF; CDR3 DNA: TGTGCCAGCTCACCCGTTGAAGAGACCCAGTACTTC
J gene: TRBJ2-2; clone size: NA; D gene: NA; V gene: TRBV7-2; CDR3 protein: CASSLRPTGELSF; CDR3 DNA: TGTGCCAGCAGCCTTAGACCCACCGGGGAGCTGTCTTTT
J gene: TRBJ2-1; clone size: NA; D gene: NA; V gene: TRBV12-3/TRBV12-4; CDR3 protein: CASSWFGGPYNEQFF; CDR3 DNA: TGTGCCAGCAGTTGGTTCGGGGGCCCTTACAATGAGCAGTTCTTC
J gene: TRBJ2-3; clone size: few; D gene: NA; V gene: TRBV5-6; CDR3 protein: CASSRTGTAVADTQYF; CDR3 DNA: TGTGCCAGCAGCCGGACGGGGACCGCCGTCGCAGATACGCAGTATTTT
J gene: TRBJ1-4; clone size: many; D gene: NA; V gene: TRBV28; CDR3 protein: CATARTEKLFF; CDR3 DNA: TGTGCCACGGCAAGGACTGAAAAACTGTTTTTT